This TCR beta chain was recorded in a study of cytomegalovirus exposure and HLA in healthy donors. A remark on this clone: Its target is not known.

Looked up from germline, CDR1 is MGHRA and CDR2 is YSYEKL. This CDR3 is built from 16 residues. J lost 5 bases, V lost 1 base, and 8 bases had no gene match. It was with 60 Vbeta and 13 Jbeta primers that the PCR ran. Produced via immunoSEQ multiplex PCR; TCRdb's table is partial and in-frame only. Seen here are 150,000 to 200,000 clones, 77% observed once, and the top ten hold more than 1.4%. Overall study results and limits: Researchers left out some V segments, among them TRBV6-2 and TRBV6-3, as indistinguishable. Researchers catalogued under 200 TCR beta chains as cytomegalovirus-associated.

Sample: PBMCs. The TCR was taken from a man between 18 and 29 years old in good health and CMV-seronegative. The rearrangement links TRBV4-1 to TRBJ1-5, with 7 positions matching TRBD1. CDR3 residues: CASSQAERQGDQPQHF. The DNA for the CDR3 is TGCGCCAGCAGCCAAGCGGAACGACAGGGAGATCAGCCCCAGCATTTT.